Listed below are T cell receptor beta chains from one sample, sequenced in a study of cytomegalovirus exposure and HLA in healthy donors. The assay was immunoSEQ multiplex PCR, and TCRdb's table has in-frame clones only and misses some. The sample comprises around 150,000 clones, more than 70% of which are singletons, and 2.5% to 3.5% rests with the top ten. The material sequenced was PBMCs. All receptors derive from a male donor in good health and CMV-seronegative. Each CDR3 is given with its conserved first and last residue.

j_gene: -; v_gene: TRBV6-4; CDR3aa: CATYTPTSGYEQYF
j_gene: TRBJ2-5; v_gene: TRBV4-3; CDR3aa: CASSQEGAGQTQYF
j_gene: TRBJ1-5; v_gene: TRBV11-1; CDR3aa: CASSLESNQPQHF
j_gene: TRBJ2-3; v_gene: TRBV14; CDR3aa: CASSQDYTDTQYF
j_gene: TRBJ1-2; v_gene: TRBV6-1; CDR3aa: CASSLYRGDDGYTF
j_gene: TRBJ2-1; v_gene: TRBV7-2; CDR3aa: CASSPGDQSRTHEQFF
j_gene: TRBJ1-3; v_gene: TRBV5-1; CDR3aa: CASSLLGGVRGQAGNTIYF
j_gene: TRBJ2-7; v_gene: TRBV30; CDR3aa: CAWSGASGRTPYEQYF
j_gene: TRBJ1-5; v_gene: TRBV11-2; CDR3aa: CASSLAISLDNQPQHF
j_gene: TRBJ2-5; v_gene: TRBV16; CDR3aa: CASSPGTYQETQYF
j_gene: -; v_gene: TRBV5-8; CDR3aa: CASKQLQGLSSYEQYF
j_gene: TRBJ2-2; v_gene: TRBV5-6; CDR3aa: CASSFRDRLTGELFF
j_gene: TRBJ1-2; v_gene: TRBV5-4; CDR3aa: CASRGDSYGYTF
j_gene: TRBJ1-1; v_gene: TRBV7-3; CDR3aa: CASSLSGNTEAFF
j_gene: TRBJ2-7; v_gene: TRBV5-1; CDR3aa: CASSLGGTGTDEQYF
j_gene: TRBJ1-2; v_gene: TRBV6-1; CDR3aa: CASSEGTGRIRGGYTF
j_gene: TRBJ2-5; v_gene: TRBV2; CDR3aa: CASTGQGGETQYF
j_gene: TRBJ1-1; v_gene: TRBV5-4; CDR3aa: CASSFTEGTEAFF
j_gene: TRBJ1-2; v_gene: TRBV5-1; CDR3aa: CASSQGTGVGYTF
j_gene: TRBJ2-1; v_gene: TRBV14; CDR3aa: CASRASGSPYNEQFF